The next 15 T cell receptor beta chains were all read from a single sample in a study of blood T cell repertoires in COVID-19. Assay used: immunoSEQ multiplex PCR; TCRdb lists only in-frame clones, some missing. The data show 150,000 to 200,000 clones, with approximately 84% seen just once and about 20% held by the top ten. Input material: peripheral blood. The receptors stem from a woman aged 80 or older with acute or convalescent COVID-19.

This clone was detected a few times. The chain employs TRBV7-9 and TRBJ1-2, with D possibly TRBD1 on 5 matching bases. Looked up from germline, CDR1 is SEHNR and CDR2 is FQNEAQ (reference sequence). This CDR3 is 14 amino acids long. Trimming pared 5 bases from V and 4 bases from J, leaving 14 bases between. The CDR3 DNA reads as TGTGCCAGCAGCCCGGTGGGCAGGGTCTATGGCTACACCTTC. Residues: CASSPVGRVYGYTF.

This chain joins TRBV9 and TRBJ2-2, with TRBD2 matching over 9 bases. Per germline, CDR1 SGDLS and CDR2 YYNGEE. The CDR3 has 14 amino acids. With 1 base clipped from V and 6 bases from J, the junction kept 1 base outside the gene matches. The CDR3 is CASSVRTSAGELFF. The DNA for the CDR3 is TGTGCCAGCAGCGTAAGGACTAGCGCCGGGGAGCTGTTTTTT.

The CDR3 bases are TGCGCCAGCAGCTTGGGAGATACTGGGGCCAACGTCCTGACTTTC. It specifies CASSLGDTGANVLTF. V and J are TRBV5-1 and TRBJ2-6; D is unresolved. Deletions cut 0 bases from V and 2 bases from J, with 6 bases between. Germline-derived CDR1 and CDR2 are SGHRS and YFSETQ. CDR3 length: 15 residues. The full variable domain, with the rest looked up from reference TRBV5-1 and TRBJ2-6, is KAGVTQTPRYLIKTRGQQVTLSCSPISGHRSVSWYQQTPGQGLQFLFEYFSETQRNKGNFPGRFSGRQFSNSRSEMNVSTLELGDSALYLCASSLGDTGANVLTFGAGSRLTVL.

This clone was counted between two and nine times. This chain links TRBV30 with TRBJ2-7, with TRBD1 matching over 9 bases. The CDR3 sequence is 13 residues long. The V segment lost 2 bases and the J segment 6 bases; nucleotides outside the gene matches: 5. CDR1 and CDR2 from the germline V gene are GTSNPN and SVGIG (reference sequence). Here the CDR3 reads CAWSWTGEAEQYF. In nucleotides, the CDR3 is TGTGCCTGGAGTTGGACAGGGGAAGCCGAGCAGTACTTC.

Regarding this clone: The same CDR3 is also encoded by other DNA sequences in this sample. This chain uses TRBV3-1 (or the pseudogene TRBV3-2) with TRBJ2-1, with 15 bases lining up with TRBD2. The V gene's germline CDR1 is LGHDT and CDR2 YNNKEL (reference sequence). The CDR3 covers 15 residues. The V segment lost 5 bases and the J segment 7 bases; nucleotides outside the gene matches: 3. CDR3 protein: CASSLGLAGGNEQFF. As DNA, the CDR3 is TGTGCCAGCAGCTTGGGACTAGCGGGAGGAAATGAGCAGTTCTTC.

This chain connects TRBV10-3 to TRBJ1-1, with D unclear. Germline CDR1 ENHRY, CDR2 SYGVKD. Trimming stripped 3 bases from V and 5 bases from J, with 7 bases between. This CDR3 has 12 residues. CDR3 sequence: CAISDGVTEAFF. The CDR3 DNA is TGTGCCATCAGTGACGGGGTTACTGAAGCTTTCTTT.

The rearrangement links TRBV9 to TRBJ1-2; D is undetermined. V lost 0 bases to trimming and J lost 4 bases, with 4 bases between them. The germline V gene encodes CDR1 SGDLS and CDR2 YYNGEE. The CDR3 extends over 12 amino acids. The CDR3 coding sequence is TGTGCCAGCAGCGTAGACTTCTATGGCTACACCTTC. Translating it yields CASSVDFYGYTF.

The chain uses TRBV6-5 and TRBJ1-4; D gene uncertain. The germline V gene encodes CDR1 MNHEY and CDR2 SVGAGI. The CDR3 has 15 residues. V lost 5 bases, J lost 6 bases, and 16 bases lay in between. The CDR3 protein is CASSNNGRVDEKLFF. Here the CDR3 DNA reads TGTGCCAGCAGTAACAACGGGAGAGTTGATGAAAAACTGTTTTTT.

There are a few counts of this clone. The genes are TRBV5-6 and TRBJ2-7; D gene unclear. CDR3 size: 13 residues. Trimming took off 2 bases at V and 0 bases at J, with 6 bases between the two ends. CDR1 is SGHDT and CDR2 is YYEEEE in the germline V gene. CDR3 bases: TGTGCCAGCAGCTTAACGGGCTCCTACGAGCAGTACTTC. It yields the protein CASSLTGSYEQYF.

The DNA for the CDR3 is TGTGCCAGCAGTTCTACAGGGTCTGCTGGCTACACCTTC. This codes for CASSSTGSAGYTF. This chain links TRBV27 with TRBJ1-2; TRBD1 might be the D (6 bases). Germline assignment: CDR1 MNHEY and CDR2 SMNVEV (reference sequence). This CDR3 contains 13 residues. The V gene lost 4 bases and the J gene lost 7 bases, with 13 bases spanning the gap.

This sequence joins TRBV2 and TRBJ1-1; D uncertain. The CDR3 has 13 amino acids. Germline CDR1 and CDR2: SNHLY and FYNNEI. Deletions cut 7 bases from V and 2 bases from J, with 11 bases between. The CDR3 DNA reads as TGTGCCAGCATGGTAGAAGTAAACACTGAAGCTTTCTTT. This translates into CASMVEVNTEAFF.

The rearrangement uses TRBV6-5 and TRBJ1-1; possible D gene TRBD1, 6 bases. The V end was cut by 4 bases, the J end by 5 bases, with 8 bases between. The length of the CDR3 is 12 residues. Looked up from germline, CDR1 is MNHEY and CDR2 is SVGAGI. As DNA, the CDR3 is TGTGCCAGCAGTTGGGGGCGAACTGAAGCTTTCTTT. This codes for CASSWGRTEAFF.

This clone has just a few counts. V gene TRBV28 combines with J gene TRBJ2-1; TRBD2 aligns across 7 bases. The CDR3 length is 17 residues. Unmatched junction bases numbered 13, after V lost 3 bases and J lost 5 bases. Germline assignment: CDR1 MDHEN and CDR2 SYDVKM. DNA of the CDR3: TGTGCCAGCAGTTTTGGGGGGGAGGCCCCGCTACACAATGAGCAGTTCTTC. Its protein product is CASSFGGEAPLHNEQFF.

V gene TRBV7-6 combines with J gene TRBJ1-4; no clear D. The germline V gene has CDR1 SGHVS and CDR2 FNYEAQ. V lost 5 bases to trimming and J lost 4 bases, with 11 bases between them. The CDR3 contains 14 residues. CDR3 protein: CASSPGRINEKLFF. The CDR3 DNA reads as TGTGCCAGCAGCCCGGGGAGGATTAATGAAAAACTGTTTTTT.

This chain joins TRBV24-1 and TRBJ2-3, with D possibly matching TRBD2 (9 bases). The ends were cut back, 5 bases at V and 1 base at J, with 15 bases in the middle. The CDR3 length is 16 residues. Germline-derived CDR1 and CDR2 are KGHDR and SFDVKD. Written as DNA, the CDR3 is TGTGCCACCAGTGCTAGCGGGACAGGACGCACAGATACGCAGTATTTT. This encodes CATSASGTGRTDTQYF.